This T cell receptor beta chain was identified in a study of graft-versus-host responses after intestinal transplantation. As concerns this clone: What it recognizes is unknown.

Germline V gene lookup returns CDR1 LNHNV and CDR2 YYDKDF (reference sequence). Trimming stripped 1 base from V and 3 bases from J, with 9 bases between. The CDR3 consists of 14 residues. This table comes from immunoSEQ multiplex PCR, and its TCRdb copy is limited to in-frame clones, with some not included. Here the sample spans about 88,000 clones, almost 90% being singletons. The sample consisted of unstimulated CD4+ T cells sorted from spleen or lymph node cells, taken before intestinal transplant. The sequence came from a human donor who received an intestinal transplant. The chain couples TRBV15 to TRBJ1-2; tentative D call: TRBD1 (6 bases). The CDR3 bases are TGTGCCACCAGCAGAGTGGCAGGGGACTATGGCTACACCTTC. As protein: CATSRVAGDYGYTF.